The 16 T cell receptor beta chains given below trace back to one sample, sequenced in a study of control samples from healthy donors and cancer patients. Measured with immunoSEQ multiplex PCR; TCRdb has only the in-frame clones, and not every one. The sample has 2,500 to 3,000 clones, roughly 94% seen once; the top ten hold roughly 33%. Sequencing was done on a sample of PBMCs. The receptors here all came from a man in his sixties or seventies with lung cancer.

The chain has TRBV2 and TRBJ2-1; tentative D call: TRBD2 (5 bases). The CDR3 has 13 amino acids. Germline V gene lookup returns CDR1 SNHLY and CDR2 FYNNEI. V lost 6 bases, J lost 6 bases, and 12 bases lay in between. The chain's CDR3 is CASRFAAGNEQFF. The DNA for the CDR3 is TGTGCCAGCAGATTCGCGGCGGGCAATGAGCAGTTCTTC.

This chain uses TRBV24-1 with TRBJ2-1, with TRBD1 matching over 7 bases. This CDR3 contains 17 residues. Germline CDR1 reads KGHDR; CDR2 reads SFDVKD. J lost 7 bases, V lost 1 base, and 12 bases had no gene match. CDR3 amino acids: CATSDFPDRVNSNEQFF. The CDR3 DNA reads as TGTGCCACCAGTGATTTCCCTGACAGGGTAAACTCAAATGAGCAGTTCTTC.

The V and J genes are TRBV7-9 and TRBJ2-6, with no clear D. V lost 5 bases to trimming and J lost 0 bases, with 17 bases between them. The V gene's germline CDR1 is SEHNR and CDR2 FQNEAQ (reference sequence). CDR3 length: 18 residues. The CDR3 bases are TGTGCCAGCAGCCCAGAGCTGCTATGGTACTCTGGGGCCAACGTCCTGACTTTC. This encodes CASSPELLWYSGANVLTF.

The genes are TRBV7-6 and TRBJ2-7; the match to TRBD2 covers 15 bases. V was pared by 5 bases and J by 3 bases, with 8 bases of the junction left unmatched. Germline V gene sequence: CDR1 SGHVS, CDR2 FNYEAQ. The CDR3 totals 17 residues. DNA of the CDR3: TGTGCCAGCAGCCCCCGGACTAGCGGGGGGGCGAACTACGAGCAGTACTTC. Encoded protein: CASSPRTSGGANYEQYF.

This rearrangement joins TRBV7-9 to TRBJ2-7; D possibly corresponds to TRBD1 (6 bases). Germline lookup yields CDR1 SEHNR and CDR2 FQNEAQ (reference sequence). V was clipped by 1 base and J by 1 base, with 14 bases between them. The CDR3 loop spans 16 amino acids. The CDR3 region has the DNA TGTGCCAGCAGCTTAGACCGGGACATCTCATCCTACGAGCAGTACTTC. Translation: CASSLDRDISSYEQYF. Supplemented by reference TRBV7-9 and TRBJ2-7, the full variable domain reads DTGVSQNPRHKITKRGQNVTFRCDPISEHNRLYWYRQTLGQGPEFLTYFQNEAQLEKSRLLSDRFSAERPKGSFSTLEIQRTEQGDSAMYLCASSLDRDISSYEQYFGPGTRLTVT.

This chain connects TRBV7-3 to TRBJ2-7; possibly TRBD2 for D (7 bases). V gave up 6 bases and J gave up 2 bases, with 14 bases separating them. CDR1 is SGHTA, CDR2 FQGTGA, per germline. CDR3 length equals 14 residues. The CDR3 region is CASSEQGGPYEQYF. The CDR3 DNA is TGTGCCAGCAGTGAACAGGGAGGGCCCTACGAGCAGTACTTC. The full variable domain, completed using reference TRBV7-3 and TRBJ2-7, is GAGVSQTPSNKVTEKGKYVELRCDPISGHTALYWYRQSLGQGPEFLIYFQGTGAADDSGLPNDRFFAVRPEGSVSTLKIQRTERGDSAVYLCASSEQGGPYEQYFGPGTRLTVT.

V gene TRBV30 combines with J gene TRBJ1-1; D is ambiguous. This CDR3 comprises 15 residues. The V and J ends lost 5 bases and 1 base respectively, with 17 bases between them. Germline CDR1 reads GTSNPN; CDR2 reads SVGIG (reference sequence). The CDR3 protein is CAWAARRGWNTEAFF. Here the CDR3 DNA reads TGTGCCTGGGCAGCCCGACGGGGTTGGAACACTGAAGCTTTCTTT.

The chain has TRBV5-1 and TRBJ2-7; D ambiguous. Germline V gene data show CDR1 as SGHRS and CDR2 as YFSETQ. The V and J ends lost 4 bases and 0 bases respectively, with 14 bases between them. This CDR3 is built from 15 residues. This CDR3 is CASSTMPGDSYEQYF. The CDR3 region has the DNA TGCGCCAGCAGCACGATGCCAGGCGACTCCTACGAGCAGTACTTC.

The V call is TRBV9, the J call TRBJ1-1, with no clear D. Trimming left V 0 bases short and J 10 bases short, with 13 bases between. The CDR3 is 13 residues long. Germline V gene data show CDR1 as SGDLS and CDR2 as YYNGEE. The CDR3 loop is CASSVDSSAGAFF. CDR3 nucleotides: TGTGCCAGCAGCGTAGATTCCTCGGCGGGAGCTTTCTTT.

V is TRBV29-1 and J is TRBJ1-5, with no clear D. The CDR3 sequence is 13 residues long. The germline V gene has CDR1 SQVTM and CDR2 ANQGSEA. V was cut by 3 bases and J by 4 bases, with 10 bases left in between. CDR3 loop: CSVDQGPNQPQHF. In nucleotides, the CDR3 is TGCAGCGTTGACCAAGGTCCAAATCAGCCCCAGCATTTT.

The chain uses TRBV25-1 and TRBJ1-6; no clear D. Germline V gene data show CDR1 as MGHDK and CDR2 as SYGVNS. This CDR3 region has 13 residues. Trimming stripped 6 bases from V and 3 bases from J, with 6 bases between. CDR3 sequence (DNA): TGTGCCAGCAGCACATTCTATAATTCACCCCTCCACTTT. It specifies CASSTFYNSPLHF.

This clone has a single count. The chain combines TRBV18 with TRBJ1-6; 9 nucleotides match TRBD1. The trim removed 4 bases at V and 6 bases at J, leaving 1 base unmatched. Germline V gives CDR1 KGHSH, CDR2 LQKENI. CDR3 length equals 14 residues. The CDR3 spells CASSQDRGNSPLHF. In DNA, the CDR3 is TGTGCCAGCTCACAGGACAGGGGTAATTCACCCCTCCACTTT.

DNA for the CDR3: TGTGCCAGCCGAGGACAGGGGTACCTGGGCGAGCAGTACTTC. This gives the protein CASRGQGYLGEQYF. The chain has TRBV6-5 and TRBJ2-7, with 9 bases aligning to TRBD1. J was trimmed by 6 bases and V by 8 bases; bases with no gene match: 11. Germline lookup yields CDR1 MNHEY and CDR2 SVGAGI. There are 14 residues in the CDR3.

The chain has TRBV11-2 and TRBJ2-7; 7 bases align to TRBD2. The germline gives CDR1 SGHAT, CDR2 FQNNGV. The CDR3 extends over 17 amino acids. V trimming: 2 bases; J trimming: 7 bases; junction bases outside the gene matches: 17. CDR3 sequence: CASSLFSGRGCAGEQYF. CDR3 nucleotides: TGTGCCAGCAGCTTATTCTCAGGGCGGGGGTGCGCTGGGGAGCAGTACTTC.

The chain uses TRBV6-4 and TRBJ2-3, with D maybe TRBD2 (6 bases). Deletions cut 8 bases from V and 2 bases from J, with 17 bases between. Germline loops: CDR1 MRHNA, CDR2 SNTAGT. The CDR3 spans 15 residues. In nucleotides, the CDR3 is TGTGCCAGCTCTCGTACGGGGGTTCTCACAGATACGCAGTATTTT. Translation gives CASSRTGVLTDTQYF.

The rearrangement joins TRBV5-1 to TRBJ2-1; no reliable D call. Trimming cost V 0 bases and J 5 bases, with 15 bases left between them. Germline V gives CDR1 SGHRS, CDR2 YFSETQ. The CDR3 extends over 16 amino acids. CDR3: CASSLVPGDTHNEQFF. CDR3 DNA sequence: TGCGCCAGCAGCTTGGTCCCGGGTGACACGCACAATGAGCAGTTCTTC.